This TCR beta chain was observed in a study of blood T cell repertoires in COVID-19. Study-wide context: PBMCs, B-cell-depleted T cells, or T cells provided the cDNA or gDNA that made up the material.

Per the authors' pipeline: The authors estimated nucleated cell counts from reference gene primer amplification. Here immunoSEQ multiplex PCR was the method, and the copy in TCRdb shows in-frame clones only, minus some. V and J calls and clone size are copied from that table; D and trimming were computed from the DNA. The top ten clones hold 3.5% to 4% of a sample with some 340,000 clones, around 84% of them seen once. Sequenced material: peripheral blood. This sequence was found in a woman younger than 35 with acute or convalescent COVID-19.

DNA for the CDR3: TGTGCCATCAGTGAGATGGGGGCCCAAGAGACCCAGTACTTC. It encodes CAISEMGAQETQYF. V usage is TRBV10-3 and J usage is TRBJ2-5, with a weak D call TRBD1 (6 bases). The germline CDR1 and CDR2 sequences are ENHRY and SYGVKD. The CDR3 length is 14 residues. V lost 2 bases, J lost 1 base, and 8 bases lay in between.